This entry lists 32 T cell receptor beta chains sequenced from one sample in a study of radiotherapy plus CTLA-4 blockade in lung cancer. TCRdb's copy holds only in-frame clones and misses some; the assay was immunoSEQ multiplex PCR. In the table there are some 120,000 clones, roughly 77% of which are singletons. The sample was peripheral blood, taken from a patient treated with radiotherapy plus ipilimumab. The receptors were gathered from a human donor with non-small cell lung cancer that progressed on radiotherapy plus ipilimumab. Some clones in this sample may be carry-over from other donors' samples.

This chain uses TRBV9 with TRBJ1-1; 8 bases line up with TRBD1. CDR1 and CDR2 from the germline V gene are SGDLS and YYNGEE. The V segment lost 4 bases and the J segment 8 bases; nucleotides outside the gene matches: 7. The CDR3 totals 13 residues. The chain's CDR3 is CASSSRQGTEAFF. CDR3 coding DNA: TGTGCCAGCAGCTCCAGACAGGGGACAGAAGCTTTCTTT.

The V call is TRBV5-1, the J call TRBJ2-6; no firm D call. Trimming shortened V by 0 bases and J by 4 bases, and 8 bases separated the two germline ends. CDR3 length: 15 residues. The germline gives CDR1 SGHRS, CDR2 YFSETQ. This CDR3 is CASSLAPGGANVLTF. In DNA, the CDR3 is TGCGCCAGCAGCTTGGCACCTGGGGGGGCCAACGTCCTGACTTTC. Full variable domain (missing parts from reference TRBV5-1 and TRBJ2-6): KAGVTQTPRYLIKTRGQQVTLSCSPISGHRSVSWYQQTPGQGLQFLFEYFSETQRNKGNFPGRFSGRQFSNSRSEMNVSTLELGDSALYLCASSLAPGGANVLTFGAGSRLTVL.

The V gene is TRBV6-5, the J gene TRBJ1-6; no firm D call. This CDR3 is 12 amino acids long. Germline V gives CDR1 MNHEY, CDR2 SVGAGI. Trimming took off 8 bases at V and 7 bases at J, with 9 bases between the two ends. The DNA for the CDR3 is TGTGCCAGCGGCCCCCGAAATTCACCCCTCCACTTT. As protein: CASGPRNSPLHF.

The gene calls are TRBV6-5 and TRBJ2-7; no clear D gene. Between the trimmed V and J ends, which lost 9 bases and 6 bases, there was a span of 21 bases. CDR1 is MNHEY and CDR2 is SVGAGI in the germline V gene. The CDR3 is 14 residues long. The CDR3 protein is CARRQPPLPVEQYF. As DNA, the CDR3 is TGTGCCAGACGTCAGCCGCCCCTTCCTGTCGAGCAGTACTTC.

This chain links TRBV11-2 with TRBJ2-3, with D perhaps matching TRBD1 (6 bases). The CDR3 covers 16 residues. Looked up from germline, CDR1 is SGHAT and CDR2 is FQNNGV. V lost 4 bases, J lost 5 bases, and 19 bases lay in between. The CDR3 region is CASSSPYEGVGDTQYF. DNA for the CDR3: TGTGCCAGCAGCTCCCCGTACGAGGGGGTAGGAGATACGCAGTATTTT.

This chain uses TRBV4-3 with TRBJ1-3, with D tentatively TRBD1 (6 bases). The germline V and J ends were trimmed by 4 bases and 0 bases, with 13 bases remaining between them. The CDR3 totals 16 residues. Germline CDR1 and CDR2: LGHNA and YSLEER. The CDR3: CASSLKTGYSGNTIYF. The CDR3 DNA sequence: TGCGCCAGCAGCCTTAAGACAGGATACTCTGGAAACACCATATATTTT.

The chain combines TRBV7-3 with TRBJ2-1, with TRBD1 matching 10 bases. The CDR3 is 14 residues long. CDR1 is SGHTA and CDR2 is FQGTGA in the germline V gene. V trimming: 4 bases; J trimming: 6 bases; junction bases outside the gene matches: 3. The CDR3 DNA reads TGTGCCAGCAGCTCCCGGGACAGGGGCAATGAGCAGTTCTTC. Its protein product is CASSSRDRGNEQFF. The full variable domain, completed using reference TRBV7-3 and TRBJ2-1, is GAGVSQTPSNKVTEKGKYVELRCDPISGHTALYWYRQSLGQGPEFLIYFQGTGAADDSGLPNDRFFAVRPEGSVSTLKIQRTERGDSAVYLCASSSRDRGNEQFFGPGTRLTVL.

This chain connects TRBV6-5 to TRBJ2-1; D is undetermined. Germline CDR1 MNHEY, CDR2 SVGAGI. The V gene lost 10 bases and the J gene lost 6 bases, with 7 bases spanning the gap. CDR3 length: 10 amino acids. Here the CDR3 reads CATISNEQFF. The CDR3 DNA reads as TGTGCCACCATAAGCAATGAGCAGTTCTTC.

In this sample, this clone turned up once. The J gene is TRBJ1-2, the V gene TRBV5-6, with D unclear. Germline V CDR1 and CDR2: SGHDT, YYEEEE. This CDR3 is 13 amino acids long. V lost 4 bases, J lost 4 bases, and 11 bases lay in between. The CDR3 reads CASSTGASYGYTF. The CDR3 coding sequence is TGTGCCAGCAGCACGGGCGCTAGCTATGGCTACACCTTC.

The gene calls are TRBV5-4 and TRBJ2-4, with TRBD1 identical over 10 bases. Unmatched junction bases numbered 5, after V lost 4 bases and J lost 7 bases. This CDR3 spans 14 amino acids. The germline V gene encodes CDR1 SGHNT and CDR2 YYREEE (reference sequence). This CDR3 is CASSNRQGANIQYF. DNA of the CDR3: TGTGCCAGCAGCAATCGACAGGGGGCTAACATTCAGTACTTC.

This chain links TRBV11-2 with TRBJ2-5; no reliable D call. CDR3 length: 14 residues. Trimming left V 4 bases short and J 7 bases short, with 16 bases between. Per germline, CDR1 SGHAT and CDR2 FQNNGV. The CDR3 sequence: CASSSSRGRGTQYF. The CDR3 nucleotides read TGTGCCAGCAGCTCGAGTCGCGGCAGAGGGACCCAGTACTTC.

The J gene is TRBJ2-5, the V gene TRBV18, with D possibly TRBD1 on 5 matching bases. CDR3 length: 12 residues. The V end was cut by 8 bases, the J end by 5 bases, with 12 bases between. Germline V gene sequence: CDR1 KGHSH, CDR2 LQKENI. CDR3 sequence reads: CASRESGETQYF. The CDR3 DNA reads TGTGCCAGCAGGGAATCAGGGGAGACCCAGTACTTC. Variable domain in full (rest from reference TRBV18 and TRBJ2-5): NAGVMQNPRHLVRRRGQEARLRCSPMKGHSHVYWYRQLPEEGLKFMVYLQKENIIDESGMPKERFSAEFPKEGPSILRIQQVVRGDSAAYFCASRESGETQYFGPGTRLLVL.

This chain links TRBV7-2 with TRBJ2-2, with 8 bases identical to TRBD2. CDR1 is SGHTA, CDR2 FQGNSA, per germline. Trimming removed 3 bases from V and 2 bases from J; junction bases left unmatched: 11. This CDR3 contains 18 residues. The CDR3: CASSFPRGRGANTGELFF. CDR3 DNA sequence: TGTGCCAGCAGCTTCCCCCGGGGGCGGGGGGCTAACACCGGGGAGCTGTTTTTT.

In DNA form, the CDR3 reads TGTGCCAGCAGTCGTACAGGGTGGCATCAGCCCCAGCATTTT. Translating it yields CASSRTGWHQPQHF. The chain links TRBV5-6 to TRBJ1-5, with a possible D match to TRBD1 (6 bases). The V end lost 5 bases, the J end lost 5 bases, and 14 bases lay between the germline ends. Germline values: CDR1 SGHDT, CDR2 YYEEEE. This CDR3 has 14 residues. Full variable domain (missing parts from reference TRBV5-6 and TRBJ1-5): DAGVTQSPTHLIKTRGQQVTLRCSPKSGHDTVSWYQQALGQGPQFIFQYYEEEERQRGNFPDRFSGHQFPNYSSELNVNALLLGDSALYLCASSRTGWHQPQHFGDGTRLSIL.

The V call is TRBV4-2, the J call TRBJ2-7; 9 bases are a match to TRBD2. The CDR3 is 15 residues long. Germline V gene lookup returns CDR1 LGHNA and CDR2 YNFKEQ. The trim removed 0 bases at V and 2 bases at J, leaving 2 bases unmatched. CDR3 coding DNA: TGTGCCAGCAGCCAAGATCGCGGGGGGGCCTACGAGCAGTACTTC. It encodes CASSQDRGGAYEQYF.

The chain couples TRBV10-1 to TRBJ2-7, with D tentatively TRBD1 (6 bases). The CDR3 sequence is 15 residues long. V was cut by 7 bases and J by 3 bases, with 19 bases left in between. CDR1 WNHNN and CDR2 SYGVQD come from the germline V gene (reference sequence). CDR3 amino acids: CASTLTGIKVYEQYF. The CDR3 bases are TGCGCCAGCACCTTGACAGGTATTAAGGTCTACGAGCAGTACTTC.

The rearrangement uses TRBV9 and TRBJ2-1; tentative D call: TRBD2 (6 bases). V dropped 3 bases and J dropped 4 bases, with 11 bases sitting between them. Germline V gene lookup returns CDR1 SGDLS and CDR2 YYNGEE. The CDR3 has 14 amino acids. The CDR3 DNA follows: TGTGCCAGCAGCGCCTGGGACTCTTACAATGAGCAGTTCTTC. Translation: CASSAWDSYNEQFF. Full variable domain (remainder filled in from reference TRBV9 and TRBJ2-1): DSGVTQTPKHLITATGQRVTLRCSPRSGDLSVYWYQQSLDQGLQFLIQYYNGEERAKGNILERFSAQQFPDLHSELNLSSLELGDSALYFCASSAWDSYNEQFFGPGTRLTVL.

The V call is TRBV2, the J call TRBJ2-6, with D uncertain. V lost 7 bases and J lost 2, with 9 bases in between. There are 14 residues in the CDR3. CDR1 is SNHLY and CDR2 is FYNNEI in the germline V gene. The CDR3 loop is CASTASTGANVLTF. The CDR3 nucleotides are TGTGCCAGCACCGCGAGTACTGGGGCCAACGTCCTGACTTTC.

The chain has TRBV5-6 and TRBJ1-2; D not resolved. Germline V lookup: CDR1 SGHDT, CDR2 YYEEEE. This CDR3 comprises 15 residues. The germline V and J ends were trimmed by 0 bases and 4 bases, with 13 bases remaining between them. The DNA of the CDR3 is TGTGCCAGCAGCTTGGGCGGTTTTAAGGTCTATGGCTACACCTTC. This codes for CASSLGGFKVYGYTF.

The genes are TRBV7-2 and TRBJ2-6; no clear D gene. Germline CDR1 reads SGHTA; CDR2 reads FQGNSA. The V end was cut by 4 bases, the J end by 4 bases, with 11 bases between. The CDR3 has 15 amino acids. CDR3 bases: TGTGCCAGCAGCTCCTCCTTGGGGGGGGCCAACGTCCTGACTTTC. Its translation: CASSSSLGGANVLTF.

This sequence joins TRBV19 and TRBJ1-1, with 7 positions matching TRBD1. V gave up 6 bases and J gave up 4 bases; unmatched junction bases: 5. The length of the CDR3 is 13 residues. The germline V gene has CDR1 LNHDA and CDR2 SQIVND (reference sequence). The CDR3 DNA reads TGTGCCAGTAGAACAAGACAGGGCACTGAAGCTTTCTTT. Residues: CASRTRQGTEAFF.

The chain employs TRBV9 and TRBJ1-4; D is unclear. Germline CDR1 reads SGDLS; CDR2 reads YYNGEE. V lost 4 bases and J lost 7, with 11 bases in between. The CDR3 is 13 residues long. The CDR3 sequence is CASSPSNSEKLFF. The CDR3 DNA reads TGTGCCAGCAGCCCCTCGAATTCTGAAAAACTGTTTTTT.

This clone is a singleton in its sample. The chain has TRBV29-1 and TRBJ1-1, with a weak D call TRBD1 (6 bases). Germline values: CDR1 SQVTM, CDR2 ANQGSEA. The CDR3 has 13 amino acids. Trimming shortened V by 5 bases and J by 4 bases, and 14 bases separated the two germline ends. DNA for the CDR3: TGCAGCGTTTTGTCAGGGGCCGGCACTGAAGCTTTCTTT. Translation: CSVLSGAGTEAFF.

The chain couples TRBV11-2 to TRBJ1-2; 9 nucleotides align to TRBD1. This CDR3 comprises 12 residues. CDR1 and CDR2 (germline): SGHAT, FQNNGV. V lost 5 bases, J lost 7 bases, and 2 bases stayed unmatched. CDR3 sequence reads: CASSATGGGYTF. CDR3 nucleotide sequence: TGTGCCAGCAGCGCGACAGGGGGTGGCTACACCTTC.

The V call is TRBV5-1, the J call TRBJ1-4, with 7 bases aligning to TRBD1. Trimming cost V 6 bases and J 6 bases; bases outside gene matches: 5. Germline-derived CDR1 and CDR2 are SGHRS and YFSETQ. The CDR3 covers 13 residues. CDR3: CASKAGTDEKLFF. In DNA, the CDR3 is TGCGCCAGCAAAGCCGGGACAGATGAAAAACTGTTTTTT.

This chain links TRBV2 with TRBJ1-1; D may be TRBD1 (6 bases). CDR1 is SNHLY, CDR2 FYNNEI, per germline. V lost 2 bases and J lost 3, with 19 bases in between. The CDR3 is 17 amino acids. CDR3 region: CASSERGWTDGDTEAFF. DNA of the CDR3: TGTGCCAGCAGTGAAAGGGGGTGGACTGACGGGGACACTGAAGCTTTCTTT.

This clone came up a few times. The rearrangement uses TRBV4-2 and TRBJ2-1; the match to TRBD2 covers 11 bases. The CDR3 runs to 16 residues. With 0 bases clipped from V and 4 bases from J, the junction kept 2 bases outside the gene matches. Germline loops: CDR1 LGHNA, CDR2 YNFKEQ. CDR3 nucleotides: TGTGCCAGCAGCCAAGATAGCGGGGGGGTATACAATGAGCAGTTCTTC. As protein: CASSQDSGGVYNEQFF.

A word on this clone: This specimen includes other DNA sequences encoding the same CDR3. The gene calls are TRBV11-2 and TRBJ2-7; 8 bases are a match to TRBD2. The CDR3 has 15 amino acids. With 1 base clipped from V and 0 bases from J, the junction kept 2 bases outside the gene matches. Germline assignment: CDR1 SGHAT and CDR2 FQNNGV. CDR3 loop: CASSLAGTSSYEQYF. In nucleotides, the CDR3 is TGTGCCAGCAGCTTAGCTGGGACTAGCTCCTACGAGCAGTACTTC.

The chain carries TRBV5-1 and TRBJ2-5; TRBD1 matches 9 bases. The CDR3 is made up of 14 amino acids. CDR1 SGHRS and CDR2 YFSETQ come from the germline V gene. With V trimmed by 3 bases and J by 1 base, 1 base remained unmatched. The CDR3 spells CASSWTGAQETQYF. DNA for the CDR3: TGCGCCAGCAGCTGGACAGGGGCCCAAGAGACCCAGTACTTC.

Written as DNA, the CDR3 is TGTGCCAGCACCAGAAGTCTCGGGACAGAGTACAGACAAGCCACTGAAGCTTTCTTT. It codes for CASTRSLGTEYRQATEAFF. The J gene is TRBJ1-1, the V gene TRBV11-2, with 7 nucleotides matching TRBD1. V shed 7 bases, J shed 4 bases, and the junction held 24 bases outside the gene matches. This CDR3 region has 19 residues. Germline V gene data show CDR1 as SGHAT and CDR2 as FQNNGV.

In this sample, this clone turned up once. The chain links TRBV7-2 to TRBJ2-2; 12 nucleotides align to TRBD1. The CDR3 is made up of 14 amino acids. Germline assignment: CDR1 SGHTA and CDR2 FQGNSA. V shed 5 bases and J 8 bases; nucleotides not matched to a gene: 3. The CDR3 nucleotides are TGTGCCAGCAGCCGGGACAGGGGGCCTGGGGAGCTGTTTTTT. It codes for CASSRDRGPGELFF.

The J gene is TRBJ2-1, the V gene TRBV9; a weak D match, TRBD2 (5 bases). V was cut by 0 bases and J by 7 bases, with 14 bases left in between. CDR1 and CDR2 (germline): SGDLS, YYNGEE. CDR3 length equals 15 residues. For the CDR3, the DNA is TGTGCCAGCAGCGTAGGAGGGTCTCAGCGAAATGAGCAGTTCTTC. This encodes CASSVGGSQRNEQFF.